These T cell receptor beta chains were read from a single sample in a study of T cells in Graves' hyperthyroidism and ophthalmopathy. TCRdb used MiXCR to reprocess the multiplex PCR reads, holding one entry per CDR3 protein. The sample holds around 700,000 distinct CDR3 sequences, 18% seen once. The sample was blood. Source of these receptors: a woman in her fifties or sixties with Graves' hyperthyroidism that later progressed to Graves' ophthalmopathy. CDR3s include the opening cysteine and the closing phenylalanine or tryptophan. Each record gives: D gene, V gene, J gene, clone size, CDR3 protein, CDR3 DNA. The D gene is left open where the match is weak. Rows give clone size only sometimes, using once, few, many, or a class for an expanded clone.

-	TRBV11-2	TRBJ2-3	many	CASSLKGSFGRTDTQYF	TGTGCCAGCAGCTTAAAGGGTAGCTTTGGACGCACAGATACGCAGTATTTT
-	TRBV6-1	TRBJ1-1	many	CASSERPARRAEAFF	TGTGCCAGCAGTGAACGGCCAGCCCGAAGGGCTGAAGCTTTCTTT
-	TRBV12-5	TRBJ1-4	few	CASGLGRASNEKLFF	TGTGCTAGTGGTTTGGGCAGGGCGTCTAATGAAAAACTGTTTTTT
-	TRBV4-1	TRBJ2-7	few	CASSPGLKSAYEQYF	TGCGCCAGCAGCCCAGGTTTGAAAAGTGCCTACGAGCAGTACTTC
TRBD1	TRBV5-1	TRBJ1-1	-	CASSLRQGFTEAFF	TGCGCTAGCAGCTTGAGACAGGGTTTCACTGAAGCTTTCTTT
TRBD2	TRBV27	TRBJ2-1	few	CASSLIGGAYNEQFF	TGTGCCAGCAGTTTGATCGGGGGGGCCTACAATGAGCAGTTCTTC
TRBD1	TRBV29-1	TRBJ2-1	-	CSSRETGAYNEQFF	TGCAGCTCCCGGGAGACAGGGGCATACAATGAGCAGTTCTTC
-	TRBV29-1	TRBJ1-2	-	CSVELQSGYGYTF	TGCAGCGTTGAACTGCAGAGCGGCTATGGCTACACCTTC
-	TRBV7-9	TRBJ2-3	many	CASSLALSTDTQYF	TGTGCCAGCAGCTTAGCGTTGAGCACAGATACGCAGTATTTT
TRBD1	TRBV5-1	TRBJ1-2	-	CASSLAATGGGYTF	TGCGCCAGCAGCTTGGCGGCCACAGGGGGCGGCTACACCTTC
-	TRBV9	TRBJ1-1	-	CASSVEMGNTEAFF	TGTGCCAGCAGCGTAGAAATGGGGAACACTGAAGCTTTCTTT
-	TRBV27	TRBJ1-5	many	CASSLAGYNQPQHF	TGTGCCAGCAGTTTAGCAGGGTACAATCAGCCCCAGCATTTT
-	TRBV5-8	TRBJ1-1	-	CASRESTGTEAFF	TGTGCCAGCAGGGAGAGTACGGGCACTGAAGCTTTCTTT
TRBD2	TRBV19	TRBJ2-2	many	CASSKIQRGPNTGELFF	TGTGCCAGTAGTAAGATCCAGCGGGGGCCTAACACCGGGGAGCTGTTTTTT
-	TRBV5-6	TRBJ1-4	-	CASTIWSTNEKLFF	TGTGCCAGCACCATCTGGTCAACTAATGAAAAACTGTTTTTT
TRBD1	TRBV12-3/TRBV12-4	TRBJ1-4	-	CASSLRTGASKLFF	TGTGCCAGCAGCCTGAGGACAGGGGCGTCAAAACTGTTTTTT
-	TRBV4-1	TRBJ2-7	many	CASSQRQSYEQYF	TGCGCCAGCAGCCAACGACAAAGCTACGAGCAGTACTTC
-	TRBV5-5	TRBJ1-2	-	CASSLAATRPEGYGYTF	TGTGCCAGCAGCTTGGCCGCGACTAGGCCTGAAGGCTATGGCTACACCTTC
-	TRBV18	TRBJ2-1	-	CASSPAGDIYNEQFF	TGTGCCAGCTCACCGGCGGGCGACATCTACAATGAGCAGTTCTTC
-	TRBV19	TRBJ1-3	few	CASSIERSRNTIYF	TGTGCCAGTAGTATAGAGAGATCAAGAAACACCATATATTTT
-	TRBV2	TRBJ2-4	many	CASSEVQGGGKNIQYF	TGTGCCAGCAGTGAAGTTCAGGGGGGAGGCAAAAACATTCAGTACTTC
-	TRBV6-1	TRBJ1-1	-	CASSTRTSNTEAFF	TGTGCCAGCAGTACCCGGACTTCGAACACTGAAGCTTTCTTT
TRBD1	TRBV20-1	TRBJ2-1	-	CSARAGGVQFF	TGCAGTGCTAGAGCAGGGGGTGTGCAGTTCTTC
-	TRBV10-1	TRBJ2-2	many	CASRQGGAGELFF	TGCGCCAGCAGACAAGGGGGTGCGGGGGAGCTGTTTTTT
-	TRBV19	TRBJ2-3	-	CASSILRGDTQYF	TGTGCCAGTAGTATACTCCGAGGAGATACGCAGTATTTT
TRBD1	TRBV7-4	TRBJ1-1	many	CASSPTGQGVFGEAFF	TGTGCCAGCAGCCCGACGGGACAGGGGGTGTTCGGTGAAGCTTTCTTT
-	TRBV7-8	TRBJ1-1	-	CASSLLENMNTEAFF	TGTGCCAGCAGCTTATTGGAGAACATGAACACTGAAGCTTTCTTT
TRBD1	TRBV18	TRBJ1-5	many	CASLLLLRQGLRNQPQHF	TGTGCCAGCTTACTTCTCCTGAGACAGGGGCTTCGCAATCAGCCCCAGCATTTT
TRBD1	TRBV2	TRBJ1-4	many	CASSEDWGQGSAVTNEKLFF	TGTGCCAGCAGTGAAGATTGGGGACAGGGGTCTGCCGTTACTAATGAAAAACTGTTTTTT
-	TRBV7-3	TRBJ2-1	-	CASSEQTVPYNEQFF	TGTGCCAGCAGCGAACAGACAGTCCCCTACAATGAGCAGTTCTTC
TRBD2	TRBV7-2	TRBJ2-1	-	CASSLPSGTSSYNEQFF	TGTGCCAGCAGCTTACCTTCTGGGACTAGCTCCTACAATGAGCAGTTCTTC
-	TRBV2	TRBJ2-2	few	CASLETDTGELFF	TGTGCCAGCCTGGAGACTGACACCGGGGAGCTGTTTTTT
-	TRBV5-6	TRBJ2-3	many	CASSLGQGWTDTQYF	TGTGCCAGCAGCTTGGGGCAGGGGTGGACAGATACGCAGTATTTT
-	TRBV2	TRBJ1-4	many	CASRIQGINEKLFF	TGTGCCAGCAGAATTCAGGGGATTAATGAAAAACTGTTTTTT
TRBD1	TRBV6-1	TRBJ1-2	many	CASSEDRGANYGYTF	TGTGCCAGCAGTGAAGACAGGGGGGCTAACTATGGCTACACCTTC
-	TRBV3-1	TRBJ2-2	many	CASSQAASVTGELFF	TGTGCCAGCAGCCAAGCCGCAAGCGTCACCGGGGAGCTGTTTTTT
-	TRBV30	TRBJ1-2	few	CAWSVLGQLFYGYTF	TGTGCCTGGAGTGTATTGGGCCAGTTATTCTATGGCTACACCTTC
TRBD2	TRBV19	TRBJ2-1	few	CASSILRGAIEQFF	TGTGCCAGTAGTATATTGCGGGGGGCGATTGAGCAGTTCTTC
-	TRBV6-2/TRBV6-3	TRBJ1-1	many	CASSQGRAEAFF	TGTGCCAGCAGCCAGGGGAGGGCTGAAGCTTTCTTT
-	TRBV24-1	TRBJ1-1	-	CATSVRRDTEAFF	TGTGCCACCAGTGTAAGGAGGGACACTGAAGCTTTCTTT
TRBD2	TRBV11-3	TRBJ2-3	many	CASSHGGGKDTQYF	TGTGCCAGCAGCCACGGCGGGGGTAAGGATACGCAGTATTTT
TRBD1	TRBV20-1	TRBJ2-3	many	CSASIIDRGLTDTQYF	TGCAGTGCTAGTATCATCGACAGGGGTCTCACAGATACGCAGTATTTT
TRBD2	TRBV12-3/TRBV12-4	TRBJ2-1	many	CASNPPTSGGYNEQFF	TGTGCCAGTAACCCTCCGACCAGCGGGGGTTACAATGAGCAGTTCTTC
-	TRBV20-1	TRBJ1-1	-	CSATGVGNTEAFF	TGCAGCGCAACCGGGGTGGGGAACACTGAAGCTTTCTTT